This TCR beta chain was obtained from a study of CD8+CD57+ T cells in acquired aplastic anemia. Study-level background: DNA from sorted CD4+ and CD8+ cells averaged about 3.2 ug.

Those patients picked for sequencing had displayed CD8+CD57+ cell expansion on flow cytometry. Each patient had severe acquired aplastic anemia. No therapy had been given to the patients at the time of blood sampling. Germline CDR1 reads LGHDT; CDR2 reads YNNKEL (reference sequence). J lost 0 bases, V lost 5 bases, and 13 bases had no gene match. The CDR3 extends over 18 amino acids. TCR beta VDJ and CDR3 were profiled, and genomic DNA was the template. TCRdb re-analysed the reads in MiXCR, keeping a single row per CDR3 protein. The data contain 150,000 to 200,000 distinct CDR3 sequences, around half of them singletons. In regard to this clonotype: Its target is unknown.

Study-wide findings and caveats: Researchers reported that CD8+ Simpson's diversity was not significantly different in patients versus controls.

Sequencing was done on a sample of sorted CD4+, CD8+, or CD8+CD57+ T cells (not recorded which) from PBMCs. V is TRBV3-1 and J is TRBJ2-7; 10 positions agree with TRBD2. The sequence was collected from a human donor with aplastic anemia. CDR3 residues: CASSWTSGGPLSSYEQYF. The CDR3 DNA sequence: TGTGCCAGCAGCTGGACTAGCGGAGGCCCACTAAGCTCCTACGAGCAGTACTTC.